A single sample is the source of the 8 T cell receptor beta chains below, sequenced in a study of control samples from healthy donors and cancer patients. Data came from immunoSEQ multiplex PCR; TCRdb stores just in-frame clones and leaves some out. The sample shows 100,000 to 150,000 clones, more than 90% of them seen only once. The sequenced material came from blood. These TCRs come from a man younger than 35 in good health.

J is TRBJ2-5 and V is TRBV5-5, with D perhaps matching TRBD1 (5 bases). V lost 0 bases, J lost 3 bases, and 9 bases lay in between. Per the germline V gene, CDR1 is SGHKS and CDR2 is YYEKEE (reference sequence). CDR3 length: 14 residues. The CDR3 region has the DNA TGTGCCAGCAGCTTGGGGTCCAGGGAAGAGACCCAGTACTTC. It is translated as CASSLGSREETQYF.

The chain couples TRBV7-9 to TRBJ1-4; TRBD1 matches 10 bases. Germline assignment: CDR1 SEHNR and CDR2 FQNEAQ (reference sequence). The J segment lost 3 bases and the V segment lost 5 bases, leaving 3 bases of the junction unmatched. This CDR3 comprises 15 residues. The CDR3 sequence: CASSVTGGANEKLFF. The CDR3 DNA reads TGTGCCAGCAGCGTGACAGGGGGCGCTAATGAAAAACTGTTTTTT.

The gene calls are TRBV23-1 and TRBJ2-4, with 7 bases fitting TRBD1. TRBV23-1 is assigned to the ORF class and has an uncertain function. The CDR3 runs 11 residues. The V gene end was trimmed by 9 bases and the J gene end by 5 bases; junction bases not matched to a gene: 1. The CDR3, as DNA: TGCGCCAGGCAGGGGGAAAACATTCAGTACTTC. The encoded protein is CARQGENIQYF.

The sample holds one count of this clone. This rearrangement joins TRBV2 to TRBJ2-1, with 7 bases identical to TRBD1. J gave up 5 bases and V 6 bases, and 4 bases lay outside the gene matches. The CDR3 length is 13 residues. Germline V gene sequence: CDR1 SNHLY, CDR2 FYNNEI. CDR3 amino acids: CASSPDRDNEQFF. The CDR3 DNA follows: TGTGCCAGCAGCCCAGACAGGGACAATGAGCAGTTCTTC.

The chain combines TRBV29-1 with TRBJ2-2, with D perhaps assigned TRBD1 or TRBD2 (6 bases each). The V and J ends lost 1 base and 5 bases respectively, with 11 bases between them. The CDR3 has 14 amino acids. Germline values: CDR1 SQVTM, CDR2 ANQGSEA. The CDR3 sequence is CSVEGQGRTGELFF. CDR3 bases: TGCAGCGTTGAAGGGCAGGGGAGGACCGGGGAGCTGTTTTTT.

The chain carries TRBV2 and TRBJ2-7, with no clear D. The V and J ends lost 6 bases and 7 bases respectively, with 16 bases between them. Germline CDR1 reads SNHLY; CDR2 reads FYNNEI. The CDR3 is made up of 13 amino acids. The CDR3 DNA reads as TGTGCCAGCAGAGATAGCAGCGATGCTGAGCAGTACTTC. Translated: CASRDSSDAEQYF.

V gene TRBV7-2 combines with J gene TRBJ1-1, with D possibly being TRBD1 (5 bases). Trimming took off 3 bases at V and 7 bases at J, with 9 bases between the two ends. Germline V gives CDR1 SGHTA, CDR2 FQGNSA. The CDR3 is 12 amino acids. The CDR3 nucleotides are TGTGCCAGCAGCTTGGGGGTCGGTGAAGCTTTCTTT. This gives the protein CASSLGVGEAFF.

The chain has TRBV5-4 and TRBJ2-7; TRBD1 is a possible D gene (6 bases). Between the trimmed V and J ends, which lost 3 bases and 3 bases, there was a span of 13 bases. Germline CDR1 and CDR2: SGHNT and YYREEE (reference sequence). The CDR3 covers 14 residues. The CDR3 DNA is TGTGCCAGCAGCTGGGGGATACAGGGCTACGAGCAGTACTTC. Translating it yields CASSWGIQGYEQYF.